Detailed here is one T cell receptor beta chain. This specimen belongs to a study of blood T cell repertoires in COVID-19. Looking at the study overall: Acute-phase and convalescent COVID-19 samples originated in the United States, Italy and Spain. T cells, B-cell-depleted T cells, or PBMCs provided the cDNA or gDNA that served as material.

Germline V gives CDR1 MNHEY, CDR2 SMNVEV (reference sequence). J gave up 7 bases and V 8 bases, and 16 bases lay outside the gene matches. The CDR3 consists of 15 residues. Study processing details: Amplification of reference gene primers was used by the study to estimate nucleated cell counts. Assay used: immunoSEQ multiplex PCR; TCRdb lists only in-frame clones, some missing. The V and J calls and the clone size are those of that table, but D and trimming were determined from the DNA. The repertoire holds approximately 120,000 clones, with roughly 80% as singletons. The sequencing sample was made of peripheral blood. The chain couples TRBV27 to TRBJ1-2; 7 positions agree with TRBD1. This clonotype was sampled from a human donor in a cohort sampled during active COVID-19. CDR3 residues: CASLGTAQWFRGYTF. In DNA, the CDR3 is TGTGCCAGCCTCGGGACAGCCCAATGGTTTCGTGGCTACACCTTC.